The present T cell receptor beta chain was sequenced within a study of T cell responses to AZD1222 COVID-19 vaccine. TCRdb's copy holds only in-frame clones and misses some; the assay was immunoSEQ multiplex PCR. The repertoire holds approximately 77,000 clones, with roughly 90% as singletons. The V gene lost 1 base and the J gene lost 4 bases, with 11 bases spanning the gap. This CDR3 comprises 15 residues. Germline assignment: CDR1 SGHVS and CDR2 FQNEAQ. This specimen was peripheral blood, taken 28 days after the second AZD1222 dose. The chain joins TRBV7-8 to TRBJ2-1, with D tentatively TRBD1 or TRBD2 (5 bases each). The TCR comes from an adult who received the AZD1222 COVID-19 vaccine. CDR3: CASSLGGALYNEQFF. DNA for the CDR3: TGTGCCAGCAGCTTAGGAGGGGCACTATACAATGAGCAGTTCTTC.